The rows below give T cell receptor beta chains drawn from one sample of a study of blood T cell repertoires in COVID-19. Clones were read by immunoSEQ multiplex PCR, and TCRdb kept only the in-frame ones, dropping some. The sample yields under 75,000 clones, around 76% seen once. What was sequenced was peripheral blood. These TCRs come from an elderly woman with acute or convalescent COVID-19. The CDR3 runs from the conserved cysteine through the conserved F or W. A D gene is named only where the DNA matches it firmly. Size tells how often a clone was seen (once, few, many) or the class of an expanded clone, and some rows leave it out.

d_gene	v_gene	abundance	j_gene	len	CDR3aa	CDR3nt
TRBD2	TRBV5-1	-	TRBJ2-1	15	CASSPALAGGNEQFF	TGCGCCAGCAGCCCCGCCCTAGCGGGTGGTAATGAGCAGTTCTTC
-	TRBV27	few	TRBJ2-1	14	CASSPPPGNNEQFF	TGTGCCAGCAGCCCCCCCCCGGGAAATAATGAGCAGTTCTTC
TRBD2	TRBV7-3	-	TRBJ2-1	15	CASSFKTSGRNEQFF	TGTGCCAGCAGCTTTAAGACTAGCGGGAGGAATGAGCAGTTCTTC
-	TRBV5-4	-	TRBJ2-5	15	CASSLAQGIQETQYF	TGTGCCAGCAGCTTGGCCCAGGGTATTCAAGAGACCCAGTACTTC
-	TRBV18	many	TRBJ2-1	14	CASFLETANNEQFF	TGTGCCAGCTTTCTGGAGACGGCAAACAATGAGCAGTTCTTC
TRBD1	TRBV7-2	-	TRBJ2-2	15	CASSPDRGYTGELFF	TGTGCCAGCAGCCCCGACAGGGGGTACACCGGGGAGCTGTTTTTT
-	TRBV11-1	-	TRBJ2-2	16	CASSLAVLLNTGELFF	TGTGCCAGCAGCTTAGCGGTACTCCTGAACACCGGGGAGCTGTTTTTT
-	TRBV2	-	TRBJ1-5	13	CASTGTLNQPQHF	TGTGCCAGCACCGGGACACTCAATCAGCCCCAGCATTTT
-	TRBV6-5	-	TRBJ2-1	16	CASSYTGLHRYNEQFF	TGTGCCAGCAGTTACACTGGACTGCATCGGTACAATGAGCAGTTCTTC
TRBD1	TRBV28	many	TRBJ2-1	14	CASSLSGQKNEQFF	TGTGCCAGCAGTTTATCGGGACAGAAAAATGAGCAGTTCTTC
-	TRBV19	-	TRBJ1-5	13	CASSRVGNQPQHF	TGTGCCAGTAGCAGGGTTGGAAATCAGCCCCAGCATTTT
-	TRBV7-9	-	TRBJ1-2	15	CASSLGDTANYGYTF	TGTGCCAGCAGCTTAGGGGACACTGCTAACTATGGCTACACCTTC
-	TRBV30	-	TRBJ1-3	15	CAWSPDLYSGNTIYF	TGTGCCTGGAGCCCCGACTTATACTCTGGAAACACCATATATTTT
-	TRBV24-1	-	TRBJ2-3	12	CATSTTVDTQYF	TGTGCCACCAGTACCACAGTCGATACGCAGTATTTT
-	TRBV12-3/TRBV12-4	-	TRBJ1-1	13	CASSFAVNTEAFF	TGTGCCAGCAGTTTCGCGGTGAACACTGAAGCTTTCTTT
TRBD2	TRBV9	-	TRBJ2-5	15	CASSVDGAGAETQYF	TGTGCCAGCAGCGTAGACGGGGCGGGAGCAGAGACCCAGTACTTC
-	TRBV27	-	TRBJ1-4	13	CASSRRPNEKLFF	TGTGCCAGCAGCCGCAGGCCAAATGAAAAACTGTTTTTT
TRBD2	TRBV30	-	TRBJ2-1	15	CAANPAGGPSNEQFF	TGTGCCGCAAACCCAGCGGGAGGCCCCTCCAATGAGCAGTTCTTC
TRBD2	TRBV18	-	TRBJ2-5	16	CASSLGTSGQVETQYF	TGTGCCAGCTCACTCGGGACTAGCGGCCAAGTAGAGACCCAGTACTTC
TRBD2	TRBV7-3	few	TRBJ2-1	15	CASSPTSGSYHEQFF	TGTGCCAGCAGCCCCACTAGCGGGAGTTACCACGAGCAGTTCTTC
-	TRBV6-1	-	TRBJ1-6	15	CASSEFGLRNSPLHF	TGTGCCAGCAGTGAATTCGGACTCAGAAATTCACCCCTCCACTTT
TRBD1	TRBV19	few	TRBJ1-2	13	CASSPRGVRGYTF	TGTGCCAGTAGTCCCAGGGGGGTACGGGGCTACACCTTC
-	TRBV2	-	TRBJ2-5	14	CASSEYPGGETQYF	TGTGCCAGCAGTGAATACCCGGGTGGAGAGACCCAGTACTTC
TRBD1	TRBV2	-	TRBJ1-6	15	CASSEGRGRSSPLHF	TGTGCCAGCAGTGAAGGCAGGGGGCGCTCCTCACCCCTCCACTTT
-	TRBV15	-	TRBJ2-1	13	CATSRGPYTEQFF	TGTGCCACCAGCAGAGGGCCGTACACGGAGCAGTTCTTC
-	TRBV29-1	-	TRBJ1-1	11	CSVLRETEAFF	TGCAGCGTCCTTCGAGAGACTGAAGCTTTCTTT
-	TRBV3-1/TRBV3-2	few	TRBJ1-6	12	CASTSGVSPLHF	TGTGCCAGCACTTCCGGGGTCTCACCCCTCCACTTT
-	TRBV7-3	-	TRBJ1-6	16	CASSLNVGAANSPLHF	TGTGCCAGCAGCTTAAATGTGGGGGCTGCTAATTCACCCCTCCACTTT
-	TRBV6-5	-	TRBJ1-5	16	CASSYSIHAGDQPQHF	TGTGCCAGCAGTTACTCGATACACGCCGGAGATCAGCCCCAGCATTTT